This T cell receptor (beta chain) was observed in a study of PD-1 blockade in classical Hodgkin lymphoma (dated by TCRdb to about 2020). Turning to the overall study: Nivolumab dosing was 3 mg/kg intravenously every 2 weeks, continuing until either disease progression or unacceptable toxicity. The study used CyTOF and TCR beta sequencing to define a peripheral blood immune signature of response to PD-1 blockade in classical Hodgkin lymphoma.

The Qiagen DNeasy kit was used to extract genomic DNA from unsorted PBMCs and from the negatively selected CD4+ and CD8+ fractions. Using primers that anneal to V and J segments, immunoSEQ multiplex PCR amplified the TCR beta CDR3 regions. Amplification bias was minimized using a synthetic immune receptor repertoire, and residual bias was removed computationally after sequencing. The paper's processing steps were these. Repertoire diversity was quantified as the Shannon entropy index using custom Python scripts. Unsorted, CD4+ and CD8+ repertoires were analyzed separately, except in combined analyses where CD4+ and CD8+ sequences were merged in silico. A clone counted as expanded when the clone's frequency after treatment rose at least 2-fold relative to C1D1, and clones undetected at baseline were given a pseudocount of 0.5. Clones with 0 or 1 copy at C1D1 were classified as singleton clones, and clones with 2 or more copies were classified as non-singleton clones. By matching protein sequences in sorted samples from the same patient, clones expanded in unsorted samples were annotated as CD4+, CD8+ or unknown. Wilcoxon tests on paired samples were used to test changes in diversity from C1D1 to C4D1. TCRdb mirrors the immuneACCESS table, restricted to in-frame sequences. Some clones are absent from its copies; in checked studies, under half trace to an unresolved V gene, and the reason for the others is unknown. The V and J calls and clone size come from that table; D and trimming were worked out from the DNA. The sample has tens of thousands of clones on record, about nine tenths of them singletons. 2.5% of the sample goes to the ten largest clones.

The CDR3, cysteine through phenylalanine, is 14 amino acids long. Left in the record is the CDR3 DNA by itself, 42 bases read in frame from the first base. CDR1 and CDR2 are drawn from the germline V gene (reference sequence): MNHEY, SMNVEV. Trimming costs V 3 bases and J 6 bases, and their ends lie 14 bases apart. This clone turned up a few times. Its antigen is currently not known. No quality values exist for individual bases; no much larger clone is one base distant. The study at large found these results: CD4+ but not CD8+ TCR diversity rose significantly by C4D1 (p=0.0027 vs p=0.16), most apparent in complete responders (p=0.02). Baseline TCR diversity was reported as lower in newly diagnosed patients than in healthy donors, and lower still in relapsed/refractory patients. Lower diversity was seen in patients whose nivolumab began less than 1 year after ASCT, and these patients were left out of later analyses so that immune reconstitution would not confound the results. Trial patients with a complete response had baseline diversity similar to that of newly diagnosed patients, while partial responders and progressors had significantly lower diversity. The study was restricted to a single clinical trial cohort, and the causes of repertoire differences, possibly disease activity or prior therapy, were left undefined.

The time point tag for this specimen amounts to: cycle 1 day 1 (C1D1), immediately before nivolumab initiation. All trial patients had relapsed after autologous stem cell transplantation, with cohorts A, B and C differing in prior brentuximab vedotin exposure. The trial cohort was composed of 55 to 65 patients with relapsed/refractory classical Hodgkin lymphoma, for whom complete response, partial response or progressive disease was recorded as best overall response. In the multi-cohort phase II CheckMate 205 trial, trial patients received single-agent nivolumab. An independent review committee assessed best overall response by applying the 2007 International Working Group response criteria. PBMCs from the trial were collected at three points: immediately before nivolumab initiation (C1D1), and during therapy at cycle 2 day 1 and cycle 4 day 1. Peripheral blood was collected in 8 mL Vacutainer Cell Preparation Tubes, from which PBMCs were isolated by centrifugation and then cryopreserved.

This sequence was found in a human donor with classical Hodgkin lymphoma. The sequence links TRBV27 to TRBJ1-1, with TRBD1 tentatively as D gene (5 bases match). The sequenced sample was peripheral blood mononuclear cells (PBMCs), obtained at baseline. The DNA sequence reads TGTGCCAGCAGTTTTGGGGCCCCATGGGCTGAAGCTTTCTTT. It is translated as CASSFGAPWAEAFF.